This T cell receptor beta chain was identified during a study of regulatory T cells in long-lasting Graves disease. The CDR3 runs 17 residues. Germline V CDR1 and CDR2: MNHEY, SVGEGT. Of note for this clonotype: One end of the junction fails to match germline, which may point to a read error.

Both iRepertoire HTBI primers and Arm-PCR of CDR3 regions were used to build the TCR beta libraries. TCRdb passed the multiplex PCR reads through MiXCR, listing each CDR3 protein once. The sample has approximately 350,000 distinct CDR3 sequences, 16% seen once. Time point noted: newly diagnosed GD, antithyroid drugs for less than 3 months. Preparation of the TCR library used RNA extracted from PBMCs. This same sample was also part of a study on T cells in Graves' hyperthyroidism and ophthalmopathy.

The source is a woman in her late teens or twenties with Graves disease. The sequencing here drew on peripheral blood mononuclear cells (PBMCs), taken at new diagnosis, from a patient treated with antithyroid drugs. V and J are TRBV6-2 or TRBV6-3 and TRBJ1-6, with 7 positions matching TRBD1. DNA for the CDR3: TGTGCCAGCAGCTTGGACAGGATGAGCTCCTATAATTCACCCCCCCACTTT. It yields the protein CASSLDRMSSYNSPPHF.